This paragraph covers one T cell receptor (beta chain) sequence. Its antigen remains unidentified. The data stem from a study of cytomegalovirus exposure and HLA in healthy donors. Study-level results: Later analysis placed DRB1 highest and HLA-C lowest in TCR association rates, which differed by HLA locus. When presence/absence was analysed, sequencing depth was taken to be roughly uniform across donors. Reports indicated that the classifier achieved high specificity and sensitivity in diagnosing cytomegalovirus status.

The primer mix had 60 Vbeta and 13 Jbeta primers. Original data processing: Later, about 80 million unique TCR beta chains were counted in an analysis, and around 11 million of them were shared. The data were produced by immunoSEQ multiplex PCR, yet TCRdb's version contains in-frame clones alone and is incomplete. That table furnishes V, J and clone size, whereas the DNA furnished D and trimming. The sample records some 120,000 clones, 81% being singletons. Per germline, CDR1 ENHRY and CDR2 SYGVKD. This CDR3 has 16 amino acids. Germline trimming cut 4 bases from V and 4 bases from J; bases unmatched to any gene: 7.

The receptor comes from a woman aged 25 to 39 in good health and CMV-seronegative. The chain joins TRBV10-3 to TRBJ2-2; 9 bases align to TRBD2. The specimen sequenced was PBMCs. CDR3 amino acids: CAISGGSGSGTGELFF. Written as DNA, the CDR3 is TGTGCCATCAGTGGGGGTAGCGGGAGTGGCACCGGGGAGCTGTTTTTT.